This T cell receptor beta chain was found in a study of OX40 agonist ivuxolimab in advanced cancers. Profiling relied on immunoSEQ multiplex PCR, and the TCRdb table lists in-frame clones only, not all of them. The sample contains 39,000 or so clones, 89% of which appear only once. Germline CDR1 reads SGHNT; CDR2 reads YYREEE (reference sequence). This CDR3 has 15 amino acids. With 0 bases removed from V and 8 bases from J, the gap between germline ends came to 12 bases. The sequencing here drew on CD4+ or CD8+ T cells sorted from blood, taken in a trial of the OX40 agonist ivuxolimab. The receptor comes from an adult with an advanced solid tumor such as melanoma, head and neck, liver or kidney cancer. The chain employs TRBV5-4 and TRBJ1-6; possible D gene TRBD1, 5 bases. The CDR3 reads CASSLASGRDSPLHF. The CDR3 DNA sequence: TGTGCCAGCAGCTTGGCCTCAGGGCGGGATTCACCCCTCCACTTT.